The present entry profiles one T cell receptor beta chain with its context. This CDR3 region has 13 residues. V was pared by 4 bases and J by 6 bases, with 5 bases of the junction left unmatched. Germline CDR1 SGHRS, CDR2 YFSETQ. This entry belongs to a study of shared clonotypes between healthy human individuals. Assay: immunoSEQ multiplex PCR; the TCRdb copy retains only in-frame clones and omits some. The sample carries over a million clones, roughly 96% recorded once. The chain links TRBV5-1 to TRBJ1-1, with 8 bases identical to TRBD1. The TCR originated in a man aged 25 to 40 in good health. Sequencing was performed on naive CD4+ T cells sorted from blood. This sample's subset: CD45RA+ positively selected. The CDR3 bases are TGCGCCAGCAGCGGGACAGGTAGGGCTGAAGCTTTCTTT. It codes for CASSGTGRAEAFF.